This T cell receptor (beta chain) was captured by sequencing in a study of shared clonotypes between healthy human individuals. The data were produced by immunoSEQ multiplex PCR, yet TCRdb's version contains in-frame clones alone and is incomplete. This sample carries hundreds of thousands of clones, roughly 70% of them seen once, and the ten largest clones take 1.5% to 2%. The CDR3 is 15 residues long. V dropped 0 bases and J dropped 6 bases, with 15 bases sitting between them. Germline V gene lookup returns CDR1 GTSNPN and CDR2 SVGIG (reference sequence). The material sequenced was memory CD4+ T cells sorted from blood. The subset is: CD45RA-negative fraction. This rearrangement joins TRBV30 to TRBJ1-5, with a weak D call TRBD1 (5 bases). This receptor was identified in a woman aged 25 to 39 in good health. DNA for the CDR3: TGTGCCTGGAGTGTATCGGACATCGGGAGTCAGCCCCAGCATTTT. This codes for CAWSVSDIGSQPQHF.